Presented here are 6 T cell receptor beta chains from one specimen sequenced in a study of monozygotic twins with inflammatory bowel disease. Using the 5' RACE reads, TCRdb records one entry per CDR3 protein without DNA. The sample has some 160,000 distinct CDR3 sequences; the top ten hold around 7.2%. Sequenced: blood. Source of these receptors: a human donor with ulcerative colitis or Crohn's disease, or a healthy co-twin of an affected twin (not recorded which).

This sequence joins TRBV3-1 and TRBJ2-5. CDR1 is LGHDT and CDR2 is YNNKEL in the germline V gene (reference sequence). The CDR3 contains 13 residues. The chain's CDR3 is CASSPRSQETQYF.

The CDR3 protein is CASRTGSTEAFF. V usage is TRBV5-1 and J usage is TRBJ1-1. Germline assignment: CDR1 SGHRS and CDR2 YFSETQ. This CDR3 has 12 residues.

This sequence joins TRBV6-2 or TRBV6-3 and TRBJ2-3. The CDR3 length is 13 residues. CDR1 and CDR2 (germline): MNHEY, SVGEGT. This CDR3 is CASGNVGADTQYF.

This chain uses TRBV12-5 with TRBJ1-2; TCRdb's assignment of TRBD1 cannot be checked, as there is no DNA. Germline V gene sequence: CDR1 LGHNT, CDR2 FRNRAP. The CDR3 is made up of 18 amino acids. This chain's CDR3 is CASGLAPQGPWKLYGYTF.

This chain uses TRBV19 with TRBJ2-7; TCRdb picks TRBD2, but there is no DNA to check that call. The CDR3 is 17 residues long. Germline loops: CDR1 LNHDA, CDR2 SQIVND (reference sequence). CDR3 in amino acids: CASSIARLAGGPYEQYF.

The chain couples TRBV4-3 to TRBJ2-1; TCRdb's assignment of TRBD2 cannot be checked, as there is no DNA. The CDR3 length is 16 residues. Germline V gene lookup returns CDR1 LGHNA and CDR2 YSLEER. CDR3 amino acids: CASSQEIAGGIDEQFF.